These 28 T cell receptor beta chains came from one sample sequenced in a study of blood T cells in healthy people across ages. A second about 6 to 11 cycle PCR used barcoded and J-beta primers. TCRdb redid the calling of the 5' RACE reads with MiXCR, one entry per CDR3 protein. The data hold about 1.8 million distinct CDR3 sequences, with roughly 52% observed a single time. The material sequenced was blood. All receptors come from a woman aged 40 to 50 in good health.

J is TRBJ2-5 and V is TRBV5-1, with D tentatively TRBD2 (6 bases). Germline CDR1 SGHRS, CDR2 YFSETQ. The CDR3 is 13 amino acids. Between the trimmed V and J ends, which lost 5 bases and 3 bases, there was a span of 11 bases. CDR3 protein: CASRIGGEETQYF. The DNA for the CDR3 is TGCGCCAGCAGGATTGGCGGGGAAGAGACCCAGTACTTC.

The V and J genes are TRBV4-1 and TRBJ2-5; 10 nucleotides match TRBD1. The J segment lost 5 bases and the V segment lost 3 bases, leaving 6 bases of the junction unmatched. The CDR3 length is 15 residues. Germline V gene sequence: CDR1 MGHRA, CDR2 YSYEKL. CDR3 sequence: CASSHLPGQGETQYF. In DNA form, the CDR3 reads TGCGCCAGCAGCCATCTACCGGGACAGGGGGAGACCCAGTACTTC.

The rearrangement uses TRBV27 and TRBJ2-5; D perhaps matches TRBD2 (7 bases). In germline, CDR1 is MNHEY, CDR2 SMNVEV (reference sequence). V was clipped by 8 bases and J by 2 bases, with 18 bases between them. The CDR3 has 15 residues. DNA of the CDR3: TGTGCCAGCGGGGGGGGGCTAGTTGGTCAAGAGACCCAGTACTTC. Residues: CASGGGLVGQETQYF.

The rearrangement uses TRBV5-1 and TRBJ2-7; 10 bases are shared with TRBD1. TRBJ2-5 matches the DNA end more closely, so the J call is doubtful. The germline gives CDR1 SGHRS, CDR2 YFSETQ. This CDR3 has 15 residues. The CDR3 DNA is TGCGCCAGCAGCTCCGGGACAGGGGCTCTAGAGACCCAGTACTTC. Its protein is CASSSGTGALETQYF.

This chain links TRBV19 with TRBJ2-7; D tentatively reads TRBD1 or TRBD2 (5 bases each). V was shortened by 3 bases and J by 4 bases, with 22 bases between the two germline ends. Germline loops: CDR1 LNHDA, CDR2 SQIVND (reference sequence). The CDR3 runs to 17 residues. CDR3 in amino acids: CASSIGPQDLGDYEQYF. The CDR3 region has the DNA TGTGCCAGTAGTATCGGTCCTCAGGATCTGGGGGATTACGAGCAGTACTTC.

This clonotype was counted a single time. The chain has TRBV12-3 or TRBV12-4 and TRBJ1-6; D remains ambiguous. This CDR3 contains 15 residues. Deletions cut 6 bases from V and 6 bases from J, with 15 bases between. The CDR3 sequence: CASSPSSPRNSPLHF. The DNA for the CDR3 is TGTGCCAGCAGCCCCTCCTCGCCGCGTAATTCACCCCTCCACTTT.

DNA for the CDR3: TGTGCCAGCAGTTACACTGGGAGACTAGCCAAAAACATTCAGTACTTC. This translates into CASSYTGRLAKNIQYF. The chain carries TRBV6-5 and TRBJ2-4, with D possibly being TRBD2 (5 bases). Per the germline V gene, CDR1 is MNHEY and CDR2 is SVGAGI. This CDR3 region has 16 residues. V was cut by 2 bases and J by 0 bases, with 11 bases left in between.

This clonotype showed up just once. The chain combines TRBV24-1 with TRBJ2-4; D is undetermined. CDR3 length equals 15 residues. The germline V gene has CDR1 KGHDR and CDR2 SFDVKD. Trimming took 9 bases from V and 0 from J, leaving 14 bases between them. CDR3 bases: TGTGCCACCGTCTCGTTGGGCATAGCCAAAAACATTCAGTACTTC. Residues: CATVSLGIAKNIQYF.

CDR3 in DNA: TGTGCCAGCAGCTTAGCTGGGGGGCAGAGCACTGAAGCTTTCTTT. Protein: CASSLAGGQSTEAFF. This sequence joins TRBV7-8 and TRBJ1-1; D may be TRBD1 (6 bases). Trimming left V 0 bases short and J 4 bases short, with 12 bases between. CDR3 length: 15 amino acids. Germline assignment: CDR1 SGHVS and CDR2 FQNEAQ.

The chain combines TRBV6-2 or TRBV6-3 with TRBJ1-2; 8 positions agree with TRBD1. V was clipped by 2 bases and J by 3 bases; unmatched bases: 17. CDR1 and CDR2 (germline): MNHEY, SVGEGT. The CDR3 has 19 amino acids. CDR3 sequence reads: CASSYPSRTGLRRDYGYTF. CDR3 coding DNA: TGTGCCAGCAGTTACCCAAGTAGGACAGGGCTACGGCGGGACTATGGCTACACCTTC.

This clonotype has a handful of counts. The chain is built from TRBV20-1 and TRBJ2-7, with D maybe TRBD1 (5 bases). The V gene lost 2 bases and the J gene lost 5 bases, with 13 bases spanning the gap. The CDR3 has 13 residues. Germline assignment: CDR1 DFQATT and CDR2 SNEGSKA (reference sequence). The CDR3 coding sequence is TGCAGTGCTAGATTCCAGGGTATGCACGAGCAGTACTTC. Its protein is CSARFQGMHEQYF.

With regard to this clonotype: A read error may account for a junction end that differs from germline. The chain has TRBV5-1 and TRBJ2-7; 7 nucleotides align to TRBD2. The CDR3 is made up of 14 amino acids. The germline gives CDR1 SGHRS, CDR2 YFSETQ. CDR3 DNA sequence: TGCGCCGGCAGCTCTGACTGGGGGGGGACTGAGCAGTACTTC. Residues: CAGSSDWGGTEQYF.

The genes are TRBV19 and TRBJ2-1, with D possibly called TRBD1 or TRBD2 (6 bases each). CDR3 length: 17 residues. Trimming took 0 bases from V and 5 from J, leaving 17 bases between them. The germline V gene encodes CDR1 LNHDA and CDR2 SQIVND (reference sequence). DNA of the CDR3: TGTGCCAGTAGTATAGATCAAGGGGGGTTCGGTAACAATGAGCAGTTCTTC. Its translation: CASSIDQGGFGNNEQFF.

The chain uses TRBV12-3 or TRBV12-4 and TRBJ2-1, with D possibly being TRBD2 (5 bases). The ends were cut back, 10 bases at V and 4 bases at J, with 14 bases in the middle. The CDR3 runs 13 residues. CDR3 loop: CATSNTRYNEQFF. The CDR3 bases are TGTGCCACCTCGAATACTAGGTACAATGAGCAGTTCTTC.

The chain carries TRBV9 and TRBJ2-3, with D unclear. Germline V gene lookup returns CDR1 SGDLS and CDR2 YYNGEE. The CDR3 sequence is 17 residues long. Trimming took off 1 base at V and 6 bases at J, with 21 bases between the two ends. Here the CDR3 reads CASSVQDTESPMDTQYF. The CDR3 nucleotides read TGTGCCAGCAGCGTACAGGATACCGAATCGCCAATGGATACGCAGTATTTT.

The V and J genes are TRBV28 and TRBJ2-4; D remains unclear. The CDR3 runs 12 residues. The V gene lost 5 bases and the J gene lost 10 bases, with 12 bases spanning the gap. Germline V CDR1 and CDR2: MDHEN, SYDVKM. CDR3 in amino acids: CASSPPMGIQYF. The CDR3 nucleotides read TGTGCCAGCAGTCCCCCCATGGGGATTCAGTACTTC.

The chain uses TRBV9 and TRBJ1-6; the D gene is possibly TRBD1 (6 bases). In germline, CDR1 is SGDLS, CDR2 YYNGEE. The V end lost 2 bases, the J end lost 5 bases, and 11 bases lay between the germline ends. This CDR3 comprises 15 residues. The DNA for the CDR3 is TGTGCCAGCAGCGTCACTAGGGGGGATAATTCACCCCTCCACTTT. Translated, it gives CASSVTRGDNSPLHF.

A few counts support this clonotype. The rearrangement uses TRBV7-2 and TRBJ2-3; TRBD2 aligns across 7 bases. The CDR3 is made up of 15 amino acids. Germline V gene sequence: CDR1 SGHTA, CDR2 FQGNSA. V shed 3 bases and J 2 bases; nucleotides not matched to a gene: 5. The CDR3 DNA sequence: TGTGCCAGCAGCTTTAGCGGGTTCTCCACAGATACGCAGTATTTT. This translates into CASSFSGFSTDTQYF.

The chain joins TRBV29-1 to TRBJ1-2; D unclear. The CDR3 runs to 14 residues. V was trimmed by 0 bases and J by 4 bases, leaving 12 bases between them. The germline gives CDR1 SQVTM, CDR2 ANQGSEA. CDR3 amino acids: CSVEDTVSSYGYTF. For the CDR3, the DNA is TGCAGCGTTGAAGACACAGTGTCCTCCTATGGCTACACCTTC.

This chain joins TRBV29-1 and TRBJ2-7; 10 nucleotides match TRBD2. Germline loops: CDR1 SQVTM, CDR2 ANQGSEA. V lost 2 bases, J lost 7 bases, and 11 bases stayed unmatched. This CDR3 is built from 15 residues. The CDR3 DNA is TGCAGCGTTGAACGAAGCGGGGGGGGTTACAATGAGCAGTACTTC. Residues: CSVERSGGGYNEQYF.

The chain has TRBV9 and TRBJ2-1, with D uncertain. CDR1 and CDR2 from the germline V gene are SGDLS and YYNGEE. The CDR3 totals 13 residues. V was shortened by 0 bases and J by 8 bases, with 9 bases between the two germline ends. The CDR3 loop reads CASSVDWYHEQFF. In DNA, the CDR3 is TGTGCCAGCAGCGTAGACTGGTACCATGAGCAGTTCTTC.

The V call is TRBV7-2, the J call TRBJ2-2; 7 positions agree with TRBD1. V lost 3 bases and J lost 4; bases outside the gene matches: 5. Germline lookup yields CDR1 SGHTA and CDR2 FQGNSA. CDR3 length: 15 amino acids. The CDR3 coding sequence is TGTGCCAGCAGCTTTAGTACAGGGGTCACCGGGGAGCTGTTTTTT. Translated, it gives CASSFSTGVTGELFF.

Here the CDR3 reads CASSYKPEGSYNSPLHF. The CDR3 coding sequence is TGTGCCAGCAGTTATAAGCCCGAGGGCTCCTATAATTCACCCCTCCACTTT. J is TRBJ1-6 and V is TRBV6-5, with D unresolved. This CDR3 spans 17 amino acids. Germline CDR1 and CDR2: MNHEY and SVGAGI. V was trimmed by 3 bases and J by 0 bases, leaving 12 bases between them.

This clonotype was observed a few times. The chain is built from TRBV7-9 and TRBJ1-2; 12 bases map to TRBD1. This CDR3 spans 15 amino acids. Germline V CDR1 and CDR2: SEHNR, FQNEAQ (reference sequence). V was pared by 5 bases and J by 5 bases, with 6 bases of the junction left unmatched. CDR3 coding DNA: TGTGCCAGCAGCCTCGGGACAGGGGGCTTGTATGGCTACACCTTC. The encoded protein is CASSLGTGGLYGYTF.

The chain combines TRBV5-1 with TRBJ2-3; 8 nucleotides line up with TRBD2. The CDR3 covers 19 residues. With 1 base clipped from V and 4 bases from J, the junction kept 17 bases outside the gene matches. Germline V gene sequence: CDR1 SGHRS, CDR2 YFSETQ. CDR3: CASSLSRLVGRGGSDTQYF. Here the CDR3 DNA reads TGCGCCAGCAGCTTGTCGCGTCTCGTCGGTCGGGGGGGGTCAGATACGCAGTATTTT.

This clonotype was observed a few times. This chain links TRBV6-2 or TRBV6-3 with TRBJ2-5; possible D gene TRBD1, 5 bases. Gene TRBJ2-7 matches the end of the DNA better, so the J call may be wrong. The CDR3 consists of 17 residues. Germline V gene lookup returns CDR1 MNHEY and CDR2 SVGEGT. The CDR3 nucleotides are TGTGCCAGCACGGTGGGGCTTCGGCATCTACTAACCAGCGAGCAGTACTTC. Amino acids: CASTVGLRHLLTSEQYF.

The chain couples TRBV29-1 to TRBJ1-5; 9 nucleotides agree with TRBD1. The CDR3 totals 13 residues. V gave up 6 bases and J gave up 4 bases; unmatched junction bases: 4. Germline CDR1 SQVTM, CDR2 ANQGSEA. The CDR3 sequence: CSVWTGENQPQHF. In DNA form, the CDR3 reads TGCAGCGTCTGGACAGGGGAAAATCAGCCCCAGCATTTT.

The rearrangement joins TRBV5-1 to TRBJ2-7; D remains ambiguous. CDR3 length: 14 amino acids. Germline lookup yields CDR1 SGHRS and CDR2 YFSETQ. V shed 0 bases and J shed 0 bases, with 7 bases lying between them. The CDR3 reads CASSLGFTSYEQYF. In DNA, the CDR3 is TGCGCCAGCAGCTTGGGGTTTACCTCCTACGAGCAGTACTTC.